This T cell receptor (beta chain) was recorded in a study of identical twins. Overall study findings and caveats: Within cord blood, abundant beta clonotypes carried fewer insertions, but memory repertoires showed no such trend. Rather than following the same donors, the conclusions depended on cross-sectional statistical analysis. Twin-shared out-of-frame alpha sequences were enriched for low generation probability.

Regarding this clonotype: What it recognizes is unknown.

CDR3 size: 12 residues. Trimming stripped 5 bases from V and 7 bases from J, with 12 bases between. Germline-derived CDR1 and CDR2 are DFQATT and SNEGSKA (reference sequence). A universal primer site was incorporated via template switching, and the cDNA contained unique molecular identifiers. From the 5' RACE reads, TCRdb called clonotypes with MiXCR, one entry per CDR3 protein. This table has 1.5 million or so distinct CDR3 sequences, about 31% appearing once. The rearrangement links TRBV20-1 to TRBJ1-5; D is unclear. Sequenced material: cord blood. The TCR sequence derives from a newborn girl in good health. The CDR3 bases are TGCAGTGCTGGCCATTCGGGCCAGCCCCAGCATTTT. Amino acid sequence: CSAGHSGQPQHF.